A selection of T cell receptor beta chains follows, all from one sample in a study of blood T cell repertoires in COVID-19. Sequencing used immunoSEQ multiplex PCR; TCRdb keeps in-frame clones, though not all of them. The table includes some 270,000 clones, roughly 90% detected once. The sequencing sample was made of peripheral blood. These receptors were taken from an older woman with COVID-19, enrolled during active disease. Both conserved end residues are part of each CDR3. Fields, in order: clone size, J gene, V gene, D gene, CDR3 DNA, CDR3 protein. A D gene is named only where the DNA matches it firmly. Clone size is stated in some rows and not others, as once, few, many or a class when expanded.

- TRBJ1-5 TRBV30 - TGTGCCTGGAGTGAAAGGGGGGGCCAGCCCCAGCATTTT CAWSERGGQPQHF
few TRBJ2-7 TRBV7-9 - TGTGCCAGCAGCCCTCCCATTCGTCTCAGTTTCTACGAGCAGTACTTC CASSPPIRLSFYEQYF
- TRBJ2-7 TRBV5-4 TRBD1 TGTGCCAGCAGCGCAAGGACAGGGGCTTCCTACGAGCAGTACTTC CASSARTGASYEQYF
- TRBJ1-2 TRBV3-1/TRBV3-2 - TGTGCCAGCAGCCAAGTGGGACTCTCAAGCCGCTATGGCTACACCTTC CASSQVGLSSRYGYTF
- TRBJ1-6 TRBV27 TRBD1 TGTGCCAGCAGTTCCAAACCAGGGGGCTGGGACCTAATTTCACCCCTCCACTTT CASSSKPGGWDLISPLHF
- TRBJ2-7 TRBV19 TRBD1 TGTGCCAGCGCCGGGACAGGGGCTTACGAGCAGTACTTC CASAGTGAYEQYF
- TRBJ2-1 TRBV6-5 TRBD2 TGTGCCAGCAATTTAGCGGGGGGCACGGAGCAGTTCTTC CASNLAGGTEQFF
- TRBJ2-2 TRBV5-4 TRBD2 TGTGCCAGCAGTCCGAGCGGGGGCTGGAACACCGGGGAGCTGTTTTTT CASSPSGGWNTGELFF
- TRBJ1-3 TRBV29-1 - TGCAGCGCTCGAGCCAATAGTTTCTCTGGAAACACCATATATTTT CSARANSFSGNTIYF
- TRBJ1-5 TRBV19 TRBD1 TGTGCCAGTAGGTCGACAGGGGACTATAGCAATCAGCCCCAGCATTTT CASRSTGDYSNQPQHF
- TRBJ2-2 TRBV2 TRBD1 TGTGCCAGCAGTTGGGGACAGGGGCCCGGGGAGCTGTTTTTT CASSWGQGPGELFF
- TRBJ2-2 TRBV7-9 TRBD2 TGTGCCAGCAGTTTCCAGACTAGCGGAACGAACACCGGGGAGCTGTTTTTT CASSFQTSGTNTGELFF
- TRBJ1-1 TRBV30 - TGTGCCTGGAGTCAAACCGGACAACGGTCCTTT CAWSQTGQRSF
- TRBJ1-1 TRBV19 TRBD1 TGTGCCAGTAGGACCTACCGGGACAGGGGCATGAACACTGAAGCTTTCTTT CASRTYRDRGMNTEAFF
- TRBJ1-4 TRBV7-9 - TGTGCCAGCAGCCCTAATCCTAATGAAAAACTGTTTTTT CASSPNPNEKLFF
- TRBJ2-1 TRBV15 TRBD2 TGTGCCACCAGCAGAGGAACCGTTGCGGGGGGGTACAATGAGCAGTTCTTC CATSRGTVAGGYNEQFF
- TRBJ2-1 TRBV4-2 TRBD2 TGTGCCAGCAGCCATTCTTTAGCGGGGGGTTTGAATGAGCAGTTCTTC CASSHSLAGGLNEQFF
- TRBJ1-2 TRBV29-1 - TGCAGCGTTATAGTGGTGGCATCGTTCTGGGGCCTGACTAACTATGGCTACACCTTC CSVIVVASFWGLTNYGYTF
- TRBJ2-3 TRBV7-9 - TGTGCCAGCAGCTTACAGTCTAGCACAGATACGCAGTATTTT CASSLQSSTDTQYF
once TRBJ2-7 TRBV30 - TGTGCCTGGAGTCCAATCAGGGGACACGAGCAGTACTTC CAWSPIRGHEQYF
- TRBJ1-3 TRBV2 - TGTGCCAGCAGTGAACAGGCAACAGGTGGAAACACCATATATTTT CASSEQATGGNTIYF
once TRBJ1-1 TRBV7-9 - TGTGCCAGCAGCTCGACACTGAACACTGAAGCTTTCTTT CASSSTLNTEAFF
- TRBJ1-3 TRBV7-3 TRBD1 TGTGCCAGCAGCTTGGGACAGGGAAGTTCTGGAAACACCATATATTTT CASSLGQGSSGNTIYF
- TRBJ2-5 TRBV2 - TGTGCCAGCAGTGTTAATCCCCTAGAGACCCAGTACTTC CASSVNPLETQYF
- TRBJ2-5 TRBV25-1 - TGTGCCAGCAGGAGACGGTCGGGGGAGACCCAGTACTTC CASRRRSGETQYF
few TRBJ1-6 TRBV27 - TGTGCCAGCAGTTTAAGAGTAAAGGGGTCACCCCTCCACTTT CASSLRVKGSPLHF
- TRBJ2-2 TRBV19 TRBD1 TGTGCCAGTAGTATAGGGGACAGGTTCACCGGGGAGCTGTTTTTT CASSIGDRFTGELFF
- TRBJ1-4 TRBV19 TRBD1 TGTGCCAGTAGAAGGGGACAGGGTACCGAAAAACTGTTTTTT CASRRGQGTEKLFF
- TRBJ2-5 TRBV21-1 - TGTGCCAGCAGCAAAGGGGGACAGGGCTTCCAAGAGACCCAGTACTTC CASSKGGQGFQETQYF
once TRBJ2-3 TRBV28 TRBD1 TGTGCCAGCAGATCATTCCGGGACAGGAGCACAGATACGCAGTATTTT CASRSFRDRSTDTQYF
- TRBJ2-7 TRBV14 - TGTGCCAGCAGCCCTAGACAGGTCTCCTACGAGCAGTACTTC CASSPRQVSYEQYF
- TRBJ2-7 TRBV10-3 - TGTGCCATCAGTACCCCCGGGAACTCCTACGAGCAGTACTTC CAISTPGNSYEQYF
- TRBJ2-7 TRBV19 - TGTGCCAGTAGTATAGATTCCGCCTACGAGCAGTACTTC CASSIDSAYEQYF
once TRBJ1-1 TRBV19 TRBD1 TGTGCCAGTAGTATAGACAGGGGGCCCACTGAAGCTTTCTTT CASSIDRGPTEAFF
few TRBJ1-1 TRBV3-1/TRBV3-2 - TGTGCCAGCAGCCGCCGGGCGGGAACAACTGAAGCTTTCTTT CASSRRAGTTEAFF
- TRBJ2-1 TRBV4-2 TRBD2 TGTGCCAGCAGCCAAGTTAGCGGGCCTAATACTATACCCCGAGAGCAGTTCTTC CASSQVSGPNTIPREQFF
- TRBJ2-7 TRBV7-2 TRBD1 TGTGCCAGCAGCTCGGGACAGGGGGGCGACGAGCAGTACTTC CASSSGQGGDEQYF
- TRBJ1-4 TRBV7-6 - TGTGCCAGCAGCTTTACGTCACGCCAGTTCAATGAAAAACTGTTTTTT CASSFTSRQFNEKLFF
- TRBJ2-7 TRBV29-1 TRBD1 TGCAGCGTTGAGGGGACAGGGGCAACCTACGAGCAGTACTTC CSVEGTGATYEQYF
once TRBJ1-2 TRBV2 TRBD1 TGTGCCAGCGGTGAGGGACAGGGGCTGTCAGGGTATGGCTACACCTTC CASGEGQGLSGYGYTF
- TRBJ2-1 TRBV27 TRBD2 TGTGCCAGCAGTTCTAGACTAGCGCGGAATGAGCAGTTCTTC CASSSRLARNEQFF
- TRBJ1-1 TRBV2 - TGTGCCACGGCCTCGGGTAGGACTGAAGCTTTCTTT CATASGRTEAFF
- TRBJ1-2 TRBV19 - TGTGCCAGTAGCTATGACAGGCGGGCAAATGGCTACACCTTC CASSYDRRANGYTF